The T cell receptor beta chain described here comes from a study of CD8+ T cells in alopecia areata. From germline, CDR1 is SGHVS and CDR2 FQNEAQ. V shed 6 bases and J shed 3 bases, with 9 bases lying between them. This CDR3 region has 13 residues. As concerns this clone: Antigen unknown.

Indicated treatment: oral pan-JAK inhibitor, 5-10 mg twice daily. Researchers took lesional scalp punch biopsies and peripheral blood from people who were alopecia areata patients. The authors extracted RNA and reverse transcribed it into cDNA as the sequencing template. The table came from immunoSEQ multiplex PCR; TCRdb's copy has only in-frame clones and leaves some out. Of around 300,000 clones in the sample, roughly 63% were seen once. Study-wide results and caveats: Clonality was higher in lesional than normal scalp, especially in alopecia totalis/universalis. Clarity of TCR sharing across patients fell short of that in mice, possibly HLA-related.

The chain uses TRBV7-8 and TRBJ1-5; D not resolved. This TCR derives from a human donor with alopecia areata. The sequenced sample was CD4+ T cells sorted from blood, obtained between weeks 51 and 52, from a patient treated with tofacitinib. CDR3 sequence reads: CASRYSNNQPQHF. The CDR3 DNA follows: TGTGCCAGCAGGTACAGCAACAATCAGCCCCAGCATTTT.